The rows below give T cell receptor beta chains drawn from one sample of a study of regulatory T cells in long-lasting Graves disease. TCRdb passed the multiplex PCR reads through MiXCR, listing each CDR3 protein once. Of fewer than 350,000 distinct CDR3 sequences listed, about 18% are singletons. The sequences come from peripheral blood mononuclear cells (PBMCs), collected at new diagnosis, from a patient treated with antithyroid drugs. The receptors originated from a female donor with Graves disease. Both conserved end residues are trimmed from each CDR3. The order of the fields is J gene, CDR3 length, V gene, D gene, CDR3 protein. A D gene is named only where the DNA matches it firmly.

TRBJ1-3 12 TRBV28 . ASTPGLSGNTIY
TRBJ2-3 11 TRBV3-1 . ASSHPEGDTQY
TRBJ2-1 13 TRBV19 TRBD2 ASSLGGFTYNEQF
. 12 TRBV12-3/TRBV12-4 . ASSSSGRPDEQY
TRBJ2-1 13 TRBV28 TRBD1 ASSSRDRAYNEQF
TRBJ2-3 13 TRBV19 . ASSIKGPNTDTQY
TRBJ2-3 9 TRBV12-5 . ASGISDTQY
TRBJ2-1 15 TRBV11-3 . ASTERGRPSSYNEQF
TRBJ2-7 11 TRBV29-1 TRBD1 SVVGQAPYEQY
TRBJ2-1 12 TRBV9 TRBD2 ASSGSGRAGEQF
TRBJ2-3 12 TRBV11-3 TRBD2 ASGQTRGGDTQY
TRBJ2-2 13 TRBV2 TRBD2 ASNRAGANTGELF
TRBJ2-1 14 TRBV24-1 TRBD2 ATSDFGLASDNEQF
TRBJ2-7 12 TRBV28 . ASSLGTQTYEQY
TRBJ2-3 14 TRBV12-3/TRBV12-4 . ASSSLTRSSTDTQY
TRBJ1-2 11 TRBV24-1 TRBD1 ATSEEDRVGYT
TRBJ2-2 16 TRBV9 . ASSVVGLFGGHDGELF
TRBJ1-1 10 TRBV20-1 . SARVGRTEAF
TRBJ2-7 13 TRBV11-2 TRBD2 ASSHGLAETYEQY
TRBJ2-3 11 TRBV9 TRBD2 ASSGRLAGTQY
TRBJ2-3 14 TRBV11-3 . ASSGHRVEGTDTQY
TRBJ2-3 12 TRBV10-2 TRBD2 ASRSGTSTDTQY
TRBJ2-2 12 TRBV27 TRBD2 ASSFWGGVGELF
TRBJ1-2 12 TRBV20-1 TRBD1 SASSFGTVDGYT
TRBJ2-2 15 TRBV7-6 TRBD2 ASSLRTSGVFTGELF
TRBJ2-5 16 TRBV7-2 TRBD2 ASSLGWGTSGIQETQY
TRBJ1-6 13 TRBV2 . ASTEGAPSKSPLH
TRBJ2-1 13 TRBV9 TRBD1 ASSGQGSSYNEQF
TRBJ1-1 14 TRBV5-6 . ASSLKEVGAGTEAF
TRBJ2-1 12 TRBV2 . AGDRDSGGNEQF